What follows are 22 T cell receptor beta chains derived from one specimen sequenced in a study of beta chain features in type 1 diabetes (dated by TCRdb to the late 2010s). The library was built by means of the immunoSEQ multiplex PCR assay. All of the isolated RNA was reverse transcribed with the High Capacity cDNA Reverse Transcription Kit, so expressed TCRB transcripts were sequenced. TCRdb holds this immuneACCESS table with in-frame rearrangements only. Some clones are missing; in checked studies, unresolved V genes explain under half, and the rest has no known cause. Counted in this sample were some 900,000 clones; under 20% of them appeared once. 0.02% to 0.025% of the sample rests with the top ten. The sample taken for sequencing was naive CD4+ T cells from blood. The meaning of the sample's cell subset or site label: true naive CD4+ T cells. All receptors come from a woman aged 18-30 years in good health.

This chain connects TRBV9 to TRBJ2-7; a weak D match, TRBD1 (8 bases). From germline, CDR1 is SGDLS and CDR2 YYNGEE. This CDR3 has 15 amino acids. V was cut by 4 bases and J by 2 bases, with 16 bases left in between. CDR3 coding DNA: TGTGCCAGCAGCACAGGGGGGGGGACCACCTACGAGCAGTACTTC. Protein product: CASSTGGGTTYEQYF.

The V call is TRBV19, the J call TRBJ2-3, with a possible D match to TRBD1 (5 bases). Germline assignment: CDR1 LNHDA and CDR2 SQIVND (reference sequence). Trimming left V 6 bases short and J 7 bases short, with 14 bases between. The CDR3 length is 13 residues. The CDR3 DNA is TGTGCCAGTAGAGTCGGAAGGGGCCATACGCAGTATTTT. Translated: CASRVGRGHTQYF. The full variable domain, its missing parts supplied by reference TRBV19 and TRBJ2-3, is DGGITQSPKYLFRKEGQNVTLSCEQNLNHDAMYWYRQDPGQGLRLIYYSQIVNDFQKGDIAEGYSVSREKKESFPLTVTSAQKNPTAFYLCASRVGRGHTQYFGPGTRLTVL.

This rearrangement joins TRBV29-1 to TRBJ2-3; no firm D call. The germline V gene has CDR1 SQVTM and CDR2 ANQGSEA. This CDR3 contains 16 residues. V was pared by 3 bases and J by 1 base, with 17 bases between. CDR3: CSVDPPRLYCTDTQYF. The CDR3, as DNA: TGCAGCGTTGACCCCCCGCGGTTGTATTGCACAGATACGCAGTATTTT.

The chain carries TRBV11-1 and TRBJ2-7; D is tentatively TRBD1 or TRBD2 (5 bases each). There are 14 residues in the CDR3. Germline V CDR1 and CDR2: SGHAT, FQDESV (reference sequence). Trimming shortened V by 1 base and J by 3 bases, and 10 bases separated the two germline ends. The CDR3 region is CASSLVGENYEQYF. For the CDR3, the DNA is TGTGCCAGCAGCTTAGTGGGGGAGAACTACGAGCAGTACTTC.

This clone was found once. This chain connects TRBV6-6 to TRBJ1-4; 8 bases are shared with TRBD1. V lost 4 bases to trimming and J lost 7 bases; unmatched junction nucleotides: 8. This CDR3 is built from 15 residues. Germline CDR1 MNHNY, CDR2 SVGAGI (reference sequence). The CDR3 is CASSFTGGGSEKLFF. The CDR3 DNA reads TGTGCCAGCAGTTTTACAGGGGGTGGTAGTGAAAAACTGTTTTTT.

This clone has more than one count but fewer than ten. Other DNA sequences in this sample translate to the same CDR3. The chain has TRBV7-2 and TRBJ1-1; D remains unclear. Trimming pared 3 bases from V and 1 base from J, leaving 6 bases between. Germline assignment: CDR1 SGHTA and CDR2 FQGNSA. The CDR3 length is 13 residues. CDR3 residues: CASSLEGNTEAFF. The CDR3 bases are TGTGCCAGCAGCTTGGAAGGGAACACTGAAGCTTTCTTT. The full variable domain, its missing parts supplied by reference TRBV7-2 and TRBJ1-1, is GAGVSQSPSNKVTEKGKDVELRCDPISGHTALYWYRQSLGQGLEFLIYFQGNSAPDKSGLPSDRFSAERTGGSVSTLTIQRTQQEDSAVYLCASSLEGNTEAFFGQGTRLTVV.

The chain uses TRBV7-2 and TRBJ1-2; D gene uncertain. V lost 11 bases, J lost 2 bases, and 9 bases lay in between. The CDR3 loop spans 11 amino acids. Germline-derived CDR1 and CDR2 are SGHTA and FQGNSA. The CDR3 sequence: CAGELNYGYTF. CDR3 nucleotides: TGTGCCGGTGAGCTCAACTATGGCTACACCTTC.

The chain is built from TRBV7-9 and TRBJ2-2, with D possibly being TRBD2 (6 bases). Trimming took 1 base from V and 6 from J, leaving 9 bases between them. CDR1 and CDR2 from the germline V gene are SEHNR and FQNEAQ (reference sequence). There are 14 residues in the CDR3. Here the CDR3 reads CASSLGTSPGELFF. CDR3 DNA: TGTGCCAGCAGCTTAGGCACTAGCCCCGGGGAGCTGTTTTTT.

A single count supports this clone. Other DNA sequences within the sample encode an identical CDR3. The chain joins TRBV27 to TRBJ2-7, with TRBD1 matching 7 bases. The length of the CDR3 is 13 residues. V dropped 8 bases and J dropped 3; count of bases not matched to a gene: 7. Germline V gene lookup returns CDR1 MNHEY and CDR2 SMNVEV (reference sequence). The CDR3 nucleotides are TGTGCCAGCTCCCCGGCAGGGGGCTACGAGCAGTACTTC. Amino acids: CASSPAGGYEQYF.

This clone was observed a handful of times. V is TRBV5-4 and J is TRBJ2-1, with 8 nucleotides matching TRBD2. Germline CDR1 and CDR2: SGHNT and YYREEE (reference sequence). There are 15 residues in the CDR3. Trimming took 3 bases from V and 8 from J; bases not matched to a gene: 10. The CDR3 spells CASSSVAGFLDEQFF. Written as DNA, the CDR3 is TGTGCCAGCAGCTCGGTAGCGGGATTTCTGGATGAGCAGTTCTTC.

The gene calls are TRBV18 and TRBJ2-5; 7 bases align to TRBD1. Germline trimming cut 1 base from V and 7 bases from J; bases unmatched to any gene: 6. Germline V lookup: CDR1 KGHSH, CDR2 LQKENI. The CDR3 contains 14 residues. In DNA form, the CDR3 reads TGTGCCAGCTCACCACGGGGACAGTGGGGGACCCAGTACTTC. Translated, it gives CASSPRGQWGTQYF.

This chain links TRBV28 with TRBJ2-5; D may be TRBD1 (7 bases). The germline gives CDR1 MDHEN, CDR2 SYDVKM. V shed 4 bases and J shed 4 bases, with 16 bases lying between them. This CDR3 is 15 amino acids long. The CDR3 sequence: CASSSGENRGETQYF. CDR3 coding DNA: TGTGCCAGCAGTTCGGGAGAAAACAGGGGAGAGACCCAGTACTTC.

This rearrangement joins TRBV5-1 to TRBJ2-1; D is unresolved. Germline V gene lookup returns CDR1 SGHRS and CDR2 YFSETQ. The CDR3 spans 17 residues. The V and J ends lost 1 base and 3 bases respectively, with 17 bases between them. The CDR3 DNA reads as TGCGCCAGCAGCTTGATGCCTCGGTCAGCCCTCTACAATGAGCAGTTCTTC. Protein sequence: CASSLMPRSALYNEQFF.

The table lists this clone with a few counts. Other nucleotide sequences from this sample produce the same CDR3. The V and J genes are TRBV5-4 and TRBJ2-5, with a possible D match to TRBD1 (5 bases). The CDR3 has 13 residues. CDR1 and CDR2 from the germline V gene are SGHNT and YYREEE (reference sequence). V lost 0 bases and J lost 4, with 7 bases in between. CDR3 protein: CASSLAGLETQYF. The CDR3 DNA reads as TGTGCCAGCAGCTTGGCAGGGTTAGAGACCCAGTACTTC.

This chain links TRBV7-2 with TRBJ2-5, with D possibly being TRBD2 (7 bases). Germline CDR1 and CDR2: SGHTA and FQGNSA. The CDR3 covers 17 residues. V dropped 5 bases and J dropped 5 bases, with 24 bases sitting between them. This CDR3 is CASSENGGGANIETQYF. The CDR3, as DNA: TGTGCCAGCAGCGAAAATGGTGGGGGGGCTAACATCGAGACCCAGTACTTC.

Points on this clone: Other DNA sequences in the same sample also yield this CDR3. The chain recombines TRBV2 with TRBJ2-5; no reliable D call. The CDR3 has 11 residues. CDR1 and CDR2 (germline): SNHLY, FYNNEI. The V end lost 7 bases, the J end lost 5 bases, and 8 bases lay between the germline ends. The chain's CDR3 is CASKVQETQYF. Here the CDR3 DNA reads TGTGCCAGCAAGGTACAGGAGACCCAGTACTTC.

The chain couples TRBV5-1 to TRBJ2-5; TRBD1 is a possible D gene (5 bases). CDR3 length: 14 amino acids. The germline gives CDR1 SGHRS, CDR2 YFSETQ. Trimming removed 4 bases from V and 0 bases from J, with 10 bases in between. CDR3 in amino acids: CASSTRAYQETQYF. CDR3 bases: TGCGCCAGCAGCACCAGGGCATACCAAGAGACCCAGTACTTC.

The chain joins TRBV11-3 to TRBJ2-1; the match to TRBD2 covers 8 bases. The germline V gene encodes CDR1 SGHNT and CDR2 YENEEA. J gave up 3 bases and V 5 bases, and 9 bases lay outside the gene matches. The CDR3 is 16 residues long. As DNA, the CDR3 is TGTGCCAGCAGCCGAGCGGGGGTTTCGGACTACAATGAGCAGTTCTTC. The encoded protein is CASSRAGVSDYNEQFF.

The chain recombines TRBV7-9 with TRBJ2-3; 8 bases line up with TRBD2. CDR1 is SEHNR, CDR2 FQNEAQ, per germline (reference sequence). V dropped 4 bases and J dropped 1; count of bases not matched to a gene: 7. The CDR3 extends over 16 amino acids. DNA of the CDR3: TGTGCCAGCAGCTCCAGAGCGGGAGCGGGCACAGATACGCAGTATTTT. Translating gives CASSSRAGAGTDTQYF.

V is TRBV7-6 and J is TRBJ2-1; possibly TRBD2 for D (6 bases). Germline-derived CDR1 and CDR2 are SGHVS and FNYEAQ. The CDR3 has 16 residues. V lost 5 bases and J lost 2, with 16 bases in between. In DNA form, the CDR3 reads TGTGCCAGCAGCCCACGGAGGGCCGTCACCTACAATGAGCAGTTCTTC. The encoded protein is CASSPRRAVTYNEQFF.

Notes on this clone: Other DNA sequences from this sample encode an identical CDR3 as well. The chain is built from TRBV6-5 and TRBJ2-3; D is perhaps TRBD1 (5 bases). This CDR3 is built from 14 residues. V dropped 0 bases and J dropped 6 bases, with 10 bases sitting between them. The V gene's germline CDR1 is MNHEY and CDR2 SVGAGI. The CDR3 loop reads CASSYSRGLDTQYF. The CDR3 nucleotides read TGTGCCAGCAGTTACTCTAGGGGTTTGGATACGCAGTATTTT.

For this clone: The identical CDR3 is also encoded by other nucleotide sequences in the sample. This chain connects TRBV18 to TRBJ2-3; D unclear. The CDR3 loop spans 13 amino acids. V gave up 1 base and J gave up 1 base, with 3 bases separating them. Germline V gene lookup returns CDR1 KGHSH and CDR2 LQKENI. The CDR3 protein is CASSPLRTDTQYF. The CDR3 DNA is TGTGCCAGCTCACCACTACGCACAGATACGCAGTATTTT. The variable domain in full, completed from reference TRBV18 and TRBJ2-3, reads NAGVMQNPRHLVRRRGQEARLRCSPMKGHSHVYWYRQLPEEGLKFMVYLQKENIIDESGMPKERFSAEFPKEGPSILRIQQVVRGDSAAYFCASSPLRTDTQYFGPGTRLTVL.